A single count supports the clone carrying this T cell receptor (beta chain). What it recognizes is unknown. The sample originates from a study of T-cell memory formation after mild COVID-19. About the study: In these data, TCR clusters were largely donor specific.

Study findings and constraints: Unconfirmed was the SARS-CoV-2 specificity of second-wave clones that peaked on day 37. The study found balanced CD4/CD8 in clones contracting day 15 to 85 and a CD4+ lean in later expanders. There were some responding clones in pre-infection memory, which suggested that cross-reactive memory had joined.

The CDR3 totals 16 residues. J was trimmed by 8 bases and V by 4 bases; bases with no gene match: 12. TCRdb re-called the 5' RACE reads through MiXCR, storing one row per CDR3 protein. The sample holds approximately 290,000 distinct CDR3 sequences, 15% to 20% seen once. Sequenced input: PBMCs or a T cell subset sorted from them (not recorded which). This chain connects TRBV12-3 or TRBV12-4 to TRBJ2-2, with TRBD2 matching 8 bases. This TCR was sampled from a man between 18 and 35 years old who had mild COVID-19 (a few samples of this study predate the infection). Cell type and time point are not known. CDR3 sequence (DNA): TGTGCCAGCAGTTCTGGGAAAGCGGGGGTGTATGGGGAGCTGTTTTTT. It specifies CASSSGKAGVYGELFF.